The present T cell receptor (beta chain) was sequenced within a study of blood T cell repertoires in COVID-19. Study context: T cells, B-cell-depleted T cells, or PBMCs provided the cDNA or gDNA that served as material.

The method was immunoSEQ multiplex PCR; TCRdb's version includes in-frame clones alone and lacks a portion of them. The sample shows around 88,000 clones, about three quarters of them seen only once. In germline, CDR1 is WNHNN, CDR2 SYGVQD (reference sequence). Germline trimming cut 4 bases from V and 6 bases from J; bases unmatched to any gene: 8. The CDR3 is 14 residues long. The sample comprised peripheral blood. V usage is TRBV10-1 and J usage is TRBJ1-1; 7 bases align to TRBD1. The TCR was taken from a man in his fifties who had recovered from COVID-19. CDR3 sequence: CASSGGDSRAEAFF. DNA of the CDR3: TGCGCCAGCAGTGGGGGGGACAGCCGGGCTGAAGCTTTCTTT.